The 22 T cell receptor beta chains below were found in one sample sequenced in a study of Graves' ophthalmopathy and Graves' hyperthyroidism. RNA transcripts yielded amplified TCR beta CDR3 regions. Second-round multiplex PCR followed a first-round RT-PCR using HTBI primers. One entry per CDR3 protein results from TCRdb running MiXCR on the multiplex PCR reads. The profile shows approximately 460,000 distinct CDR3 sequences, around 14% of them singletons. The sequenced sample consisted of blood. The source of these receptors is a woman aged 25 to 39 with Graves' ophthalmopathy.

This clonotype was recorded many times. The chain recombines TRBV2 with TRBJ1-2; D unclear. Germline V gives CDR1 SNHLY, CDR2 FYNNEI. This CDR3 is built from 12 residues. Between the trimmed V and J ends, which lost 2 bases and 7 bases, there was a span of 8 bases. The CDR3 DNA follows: TGTGCCAGCAGTGAAATGGTTGGTGGCTACACCTTC. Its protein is CASSEMVGGYTF.

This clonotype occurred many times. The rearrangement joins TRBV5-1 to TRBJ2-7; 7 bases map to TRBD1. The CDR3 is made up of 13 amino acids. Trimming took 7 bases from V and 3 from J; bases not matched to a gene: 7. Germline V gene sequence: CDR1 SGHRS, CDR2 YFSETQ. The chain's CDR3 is CASGRDSHYEQYF. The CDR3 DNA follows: TGCGCCAGCGGCCGGGACAGCCACTACGAGCAGTACTTC.

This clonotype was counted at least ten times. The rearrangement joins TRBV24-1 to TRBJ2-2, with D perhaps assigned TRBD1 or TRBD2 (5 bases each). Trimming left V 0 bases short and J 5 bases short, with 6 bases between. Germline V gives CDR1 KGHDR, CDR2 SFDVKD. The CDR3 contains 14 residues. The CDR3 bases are TGTGCCACCAGTGATTTGTGGGGGACCGGGGAGCTGTTTTTT. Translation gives CATSDLWGTGELFF.

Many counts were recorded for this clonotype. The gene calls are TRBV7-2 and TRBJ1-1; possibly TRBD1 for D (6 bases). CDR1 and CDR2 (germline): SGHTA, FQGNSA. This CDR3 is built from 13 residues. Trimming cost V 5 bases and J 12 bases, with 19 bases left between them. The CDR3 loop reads CASSPQHEGQTFF. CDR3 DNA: TGTGCCAGCAGCCCCCAACACGAGGGACAAACTTTCTTT.

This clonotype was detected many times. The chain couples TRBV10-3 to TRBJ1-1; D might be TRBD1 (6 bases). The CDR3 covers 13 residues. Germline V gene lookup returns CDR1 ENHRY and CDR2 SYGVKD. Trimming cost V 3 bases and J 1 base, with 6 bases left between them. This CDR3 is CAISEGGNTEAFF. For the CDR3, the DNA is TGTGCCATCAGTGAAGGGGGGAACACTGAAGCTTTCTTT.

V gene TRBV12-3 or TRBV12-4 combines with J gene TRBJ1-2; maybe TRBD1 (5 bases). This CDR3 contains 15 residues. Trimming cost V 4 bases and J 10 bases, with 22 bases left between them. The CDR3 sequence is CASSYSGVIMADYTF. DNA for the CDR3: TGTGCCAGCAGTTATTCGGGGGTTATTATGGCTGACTACACCTTC.

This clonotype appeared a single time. CDR3 loop: CASRPPGQYYEQYF. CDR3 in DNA: TGTGCCAGCAGGCCTCCGGGACAGTACTACGAGCAGTACTTC. This chain joins TRBV12-3 or TRBV12-4 and TRBJ2-7; 7 nucleotides agree with TRBD1. The CDR3 spans 14 residues. With 6 bases clipped from V and 3 bases from J, the junction kept 8 bases outside the gene matches.

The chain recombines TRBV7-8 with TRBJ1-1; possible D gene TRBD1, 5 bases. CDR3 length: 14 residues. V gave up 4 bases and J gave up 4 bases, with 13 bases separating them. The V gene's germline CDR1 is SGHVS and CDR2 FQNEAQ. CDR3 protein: CASSYGHRGTEAFF. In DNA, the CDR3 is TGTGCCAGCAGCTACGGACACAGAGGCACTGAAGCTTTCTTT.

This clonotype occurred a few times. CDR3 in DNA: TGCGCCAGCAGCTCAACCACTATATACGGGGGAAATTCACCCCTCCACTTT. As protein: CASSSTTIYGGNSPLHF. The chain uses TRBV5-1 and TRBJ1-6, with TRBD1 as a possible D gene (5 bases). CDR3 size: 17 residues. Germline loops: CDR1 SGHRS, CDR2 YFSETQ. V gave up 3 bases and J gave up 7 bases, with 20 bases separating them.

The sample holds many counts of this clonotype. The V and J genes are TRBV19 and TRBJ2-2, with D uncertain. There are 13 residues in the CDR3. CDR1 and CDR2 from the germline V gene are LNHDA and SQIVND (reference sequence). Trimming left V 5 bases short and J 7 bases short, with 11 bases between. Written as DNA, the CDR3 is TGTGCCAGTAGTCCCGTAGCTAGCGGGGAGCTGTTTTTT. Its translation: CASSPVASGELFF.

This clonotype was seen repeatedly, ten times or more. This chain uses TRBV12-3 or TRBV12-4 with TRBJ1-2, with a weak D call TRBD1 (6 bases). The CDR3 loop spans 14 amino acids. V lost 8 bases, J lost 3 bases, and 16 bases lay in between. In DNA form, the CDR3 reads TGTGCCAGCTCTCAGGGGATCGTTTACTATGGCTACACCTTC. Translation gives CASSQGIVYYGYTF.

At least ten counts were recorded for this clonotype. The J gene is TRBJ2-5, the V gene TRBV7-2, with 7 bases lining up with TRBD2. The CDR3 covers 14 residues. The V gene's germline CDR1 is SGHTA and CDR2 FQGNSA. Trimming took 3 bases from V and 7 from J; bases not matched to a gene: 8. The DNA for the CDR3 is TGTGCCAGCAGCTTGGGACTAACTAAGGGGACCCAGTACTTC. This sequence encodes CASSLGLTKGTQYF.

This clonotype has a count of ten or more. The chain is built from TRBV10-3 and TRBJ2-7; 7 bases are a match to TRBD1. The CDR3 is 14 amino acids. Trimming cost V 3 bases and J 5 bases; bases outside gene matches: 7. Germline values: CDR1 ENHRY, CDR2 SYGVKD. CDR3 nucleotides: TGTGCCATCAGTGATCTGACAGGGACCGACGAGCAGTACTTC. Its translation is CAISDLTGTDEQYF.

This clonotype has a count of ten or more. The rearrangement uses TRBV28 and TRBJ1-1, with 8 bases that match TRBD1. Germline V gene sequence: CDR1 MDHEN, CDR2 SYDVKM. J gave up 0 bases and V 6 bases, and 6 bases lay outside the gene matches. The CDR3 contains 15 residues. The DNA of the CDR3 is TGTGCCAGCAGCGGACAGGGTGGCTTGAACACTGAAGCTTTCTTT. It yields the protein CASSGQGGLNTEAFF.

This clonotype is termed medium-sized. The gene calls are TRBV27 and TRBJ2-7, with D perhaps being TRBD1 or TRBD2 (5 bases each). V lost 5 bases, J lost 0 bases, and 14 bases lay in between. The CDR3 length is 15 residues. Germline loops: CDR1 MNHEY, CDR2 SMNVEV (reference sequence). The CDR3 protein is CASSAPGRPSYEQYF. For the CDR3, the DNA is TGTGCCAGCAGTGCCCCGGGACGGCCCTCCTACGAGCAGTACTTC.

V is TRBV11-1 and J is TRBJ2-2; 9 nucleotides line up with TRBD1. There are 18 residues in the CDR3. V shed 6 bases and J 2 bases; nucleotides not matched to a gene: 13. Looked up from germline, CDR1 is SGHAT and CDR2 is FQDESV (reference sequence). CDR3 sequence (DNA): TGTGCCAGCAGGACTTTCGGCCGGGACAGGGTTAACACCGGGGAGCTGTTTTTT. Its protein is CASRTFGRDRVNTGELFF.

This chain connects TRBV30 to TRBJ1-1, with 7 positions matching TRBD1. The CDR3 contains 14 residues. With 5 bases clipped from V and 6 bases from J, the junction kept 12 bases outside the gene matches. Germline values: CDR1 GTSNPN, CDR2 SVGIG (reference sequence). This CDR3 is CAWGPPGTVSEAFF. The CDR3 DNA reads TGTGCCTGGGGGCCCCCCGGGACAGTCTCTGAAGCTTTCTTT.

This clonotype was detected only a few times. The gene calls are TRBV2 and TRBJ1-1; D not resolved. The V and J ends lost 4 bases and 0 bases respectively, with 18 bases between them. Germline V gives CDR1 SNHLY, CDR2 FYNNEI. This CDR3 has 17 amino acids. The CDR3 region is CASSGLRSGLMNTEAFF. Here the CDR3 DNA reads TGTGCCAGCAGTGGACTCCGTTCGGGTTTAATGAACACTGAAGCTTTCTTT.

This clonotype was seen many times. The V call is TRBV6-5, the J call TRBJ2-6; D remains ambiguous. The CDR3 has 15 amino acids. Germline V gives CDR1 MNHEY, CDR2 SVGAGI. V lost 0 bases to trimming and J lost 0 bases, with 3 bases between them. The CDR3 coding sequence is TGTGCCAGCAGTTACTCGAGCTCTGGGGCCAACGTCCTGACTTTC. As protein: CASSYSSSGANVLTF.

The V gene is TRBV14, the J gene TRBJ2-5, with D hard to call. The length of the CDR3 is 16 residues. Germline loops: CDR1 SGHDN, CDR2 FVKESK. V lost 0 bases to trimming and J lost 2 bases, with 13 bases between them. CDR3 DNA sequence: TGTGCCAGCAGCCAAGATCATAGAAGGACGCAAGAGACCCAGTACTTC. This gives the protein CASSQDHRRTQETQYF.

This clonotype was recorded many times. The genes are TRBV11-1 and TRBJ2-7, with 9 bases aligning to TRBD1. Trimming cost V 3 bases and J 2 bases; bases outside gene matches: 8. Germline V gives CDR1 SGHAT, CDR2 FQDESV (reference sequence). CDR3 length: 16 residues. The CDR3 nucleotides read TGTGCCAGCAGCTTCATAATGGGGACAGGGACCTACGAGCAGTACTTC. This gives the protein CASSFIMGTGTYEQYF.

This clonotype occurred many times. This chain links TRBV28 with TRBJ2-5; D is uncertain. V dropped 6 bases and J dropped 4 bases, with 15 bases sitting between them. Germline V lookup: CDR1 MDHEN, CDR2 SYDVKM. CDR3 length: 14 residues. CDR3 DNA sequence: TGTGCCAGCAGCCCCGGGTCTCTGGCAGAGACCCAGTACTTC. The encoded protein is CASSPGSLAETQYF. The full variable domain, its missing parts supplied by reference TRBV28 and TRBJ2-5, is DVKVTQSSRYLVKRTGEKVFLECVQDMDHENMFWYRQDPGLGLRLIYFSYDVKMKEKGDIPEGYSVSREKKERFSLILESASTNQTSMYLCASSPGSLAETQYFGPGTRLLVL.